This TCR beta chain was documented in a study of T cell changes during pregnancy in multiple sclerosis (dated by TCRdb to about 2019). Study-level background: The study examined how the T cell repertoire changed over the course of pregnancy in women with multiple sclerosis.

The library was made by the immunoSEQ multiplex PCR assay. TCRdb took this table from immuneACCESS and kept in-frame rearrangements with V and J called. Such tables lack part of the clones; where checked against another copy, unresolved V genes explain under half of the gap, and the rest is unexplained. A total of about 57,000 clones appear in this sample, about 91% of them only once. The ten largest clones represent around 1.7% of the sample. The CDR3 runs 15 residues from the cysteine to the phenylalanine. The kept DNA is CDR3 alone, 45 bases in frame from the first base. CDR1 is given as SSHAT and CDR2 as FNYEAQ, both from the germline V gene (reference sequence). As to this clone: Its antigen remains undetermined. A junction end diverges from the germline sequence, so it may reflect a read error.

The rearrangement joined TRBV7-7 to TRBJ2-3; the D gene lacks a confident call. The sample in question was peripheral blood, obtained after pregnancy. The sequence came from a female donor with multiple sclerosis, enrolled in a pregnancy study. The CDR3 reads as follows: CASSLSAASTDTQYF. The bases read TGTGCTAGCAGCTTAAGCGCAGCTAGCACAGATACGCAGTATTTT.